This TCR beta chain derives from a study of regulatory T cells in long-lasting Graves disease. Time point given: persistent/refractory GD, antithyroid drugs over 5 years with positive TRAb. Construction of the TCR library relied on RNA isolated from PBMCs. Each patient gave around 8.1 milliliters of EDTA-anticoagulated peripheral blood. Sequencing libraries for TCR beta were prepared with iRepertoire HTBI primers and Arm-PCR of CDR3 regions. TCRdb used MiXCR to reprocess the multiplex PCR reads, holding one entry per CDR3 protein. The sample records 400,000 to 500,000 distinct CDR3 sequences, 20% to 25% being singletons. This clonotype was seen a handful of times. The trim removed 4 bases at V and 2 bases at J, leaving 8 bases unmatched. The CDR3 consists of 15 residues. Per the germline V gene, CDR1 is SGDLS and CDR2 is YYNGEE.

This chain joins TRBV9 and TRBJ1-2, with 7 bases aligning to TRBD1. The TCR originated in a female donor with Graves disease. This material consisted of peripheral blood mononuclear cells (PBMCs), taken when the disease was refractory, from a patient treated with antithyroid drugs. CDR3 residues: CASSPNRGRNYGYTF. In DNA, the CDR3 is TGTGCCAGCAGCCCCAACAGGGGAAGAAACTATGGCTACACCTTC.